Presented here are 14 T cell receptor beta chains from one specimen sequenced in a study of blood T cell repertoires in COVID-19. The protocol was immunoSEQ multiplex PCR, while the TCRdb copy is restricted to in-frame clones and leaves out a portion. The sample holds 50,000 to 75,000 clones; roughly three quarters are singletons and the top ten take about 50%. Sequences were obtained from peripheral blood. Source of these receptors: an elderly woman with acute or convalescent COVID-19.

The CDR3 DNA reads as TGTGCCAGCAGTTTCGGGGGGGGCCAAGAGACCCAGTACTTC. Translated: CASSFGGGQETQYF. J is TRBJ2-5 and V is TRBV28, with 8 nucleotides matching TRBD2. V lost 3 bases to trimming and J lost 1 base; unmatched junction nucleotides: 1. Germline lookup yields CDR1 MDHEN and CDR2 SYDVKM. This CDR3 spans 14 amino acids.

This chain joins TRBV7-9 and TRBJ2-1, with 12 bases aligning to TRBD2. Germline V gene data show CDR1 as SEHNR and CDR2 as FQNEAQ (reference sequence). CDR3 length: 14 residues. The V gene end was trimmed by 1 base and the J gene end by 13 bases; junction bases not matched to a gene: 5. The CDR3 DNA is TGTGCCAGCAGCTTAGACCTAGCGGGAGGGCGCCAGTTCTTC. It translates to CASSLDLAGGRQFF.

CDR3 coding DNA: TGTGCCAGCAGCCCGGTGGTGGGTCAGGCGTACAATGAGCAGTTCTTC. This sequence encodes CASSPVVGQAYNEQFF. This chain uses TRBV11-2 with TRBJ2-1; D gene unclear. Between the trimmed V and J ends, which lost 5 bases and 4 bases, there was a span of 18 bases. Per germline, CDR1 SGHAT and CDR2 FQNNGV. CDR3 length: 16 residues.

This chain uses TRBV5-4 with TRBJ2-1; 11 nucleotides agree with TRBD2. CDR1 SGHNT and CDR2 YYREEE come from the germline V gene (reference sequence). The V and J ends lost 9 bases and 6 bases, in that order; junction bases with no gene match: 8. CDR3 size: 14 residues. The CDR3 here is CATLSGRARNEQFF. CDR3 DNA sequence: TGTGCCACTCTTAGCGGGAGGGCCCGCAATGAGCAGTTCTTC. The whole variable domain, remainder taken from reference TRBV5-4 and TRBJ2-1, is ETGVTQSPTHLIKTRGQQVTLRCSSQSGHNTVSWYQQALGQGPQFIFQYYREEENGRGNFPPRFSGLQFPNYSSELNVNALELDDSALYLCATLSGRARNEQFFGPGTRLTVL.

This clone appeared once. The chain recombines TRBV19 with TRBJ2-7; 9 bases fit TRBD1. Germline V CDR1 and CDR2: LNHDA, SQIVND (reference sequence). J gave up 0 bases and V 4 bases, and 7 bases lay outside the gene matches. This CDR3 has 16 amino acids. CDR3 coding DNA: TGTGCCAGTAGTAGGAGACAGGGGGGGTCCTCCTACGAGCAGTACTTC. Protein product: CASSRRQGGSSYEQYF.

This rearrangement joins TRBV5-1 to TRBJ2-3, with TRBD2 matching 9 bases. Germline CDR1 SGHRS, CDR2 YFSETQ. The CDR3 length is 15 residues. V shed 3 bases, J shed 2 bases, and the junction held 4 bases outside the gene matches. The CDR3 sequence is CASSSLAGATDTQYF. CDR3 DNA: TGCGCCAGCAGCTCCTTAGCGGGAGCCACAGATACGCAGTATTTT. The variable domain in full, with the rest retrieved from reference TRBV5-1 and TRBJ2-3, is KAGVTQTPRYLIKTRGQQVTLSCSPISGHRSVSWYQQTPGQGLQFLFEYFSETQRNKGNFPGRFSGRQFSNSRSEMNVSTLELGDSALYLCASSSLAGATDTQYFGPGTRLTVL.

The chain has TRBV2 and TRBJ2-5; the D is unclear. This CDR3 region has 13 residues. The V end lost 5 bases, the J end lost 5 bases, and 12 bases lay between the germline ends. Germline V gene sequence: CDR1 SNHLY, CDR2 FYNNEI. The DNA for the CDR3 is TGTGCCAGCAGTCTATCCAGGATGGAGACCCAGTACTTC. Translated: CASSLSRMETQYF.

The chain combines TRBV28 with TRBJ2-4; D is possibly TRBD1 (6 bases). CDR1 is MDHEN, CDR2 SYDVKM, per germline. Trimming took 5 bases from V and 2 from J, leaving 16 bases between them. This CDR3 comprises 16 residues. Here the CDR3 DNA reads TGTGCCAGCAGTGTTACAGGGCCCCCTTCCAAAAACATTCAGTACTTC. This gives the protein CASSVTGPPSKNIQYF.

The chain uses TRBV30 and TRBJ1-1, with D perhaps matching TRBD1 (6 bases). This CDR3 comprises 14 residues. The V end was cut by 0 bases, the J end by 0 bases, with 8 bases between. Germline CDR1 GTSNPN, CDR2 SVGIG (reference sequence). CDR3 in DNA: TGTGCCTGGAGTGTTGACAGGCTGAACACTGAAGCTTTCTTT. It is translated as CAWSVDRLNTEAFF.

The CDR3: CASRQLAGGYNEQFF. The CDR3 DNA reads TGTGCCAGCAGACAACTAGCGGGCGGATACAATGAGCAGTTCTTC. The chain is built from TRBV2 and TRBJ2-1, with 9 bases fitting TRBD2. With V trimmed by 6 bases and J by 4 bases, 7 bases remained unmatched. Germline CDR1 and CDR2: SNHLY and FYNNEI. This CDR3 has 15 amino acids. Full variable domain (missing parts from reference TRBV2 and TRBJ2-1): EPEVTQTPSHQVTQMGQEVILRCVPISNHLYFYWYRQILGQKVEFLVSFYNNEISEKSEIFDDQFSVERPDGSNFTLKIRSTKLEDSAMYFCASRQLAGGYNEQFFGPGTRLTVL.

This chain joins TRBV24-1 and TRBJ2-1; 9 nucleotides agree with TRBD1. This CDR3 is built from 17 residues. V dropped 2 bases and J dropped 5; count of bases not matched to a gene: 9. Germline CDR1 KGHDR, CDR2 SFDVKD. Here the CDR3 reads CATSDSGRTGAHNEQFF. The CDR3 DNA sequence: TGTGCCACCAGTGATTCCGGCCGGACAGGGGCTCACAATGAGCAGTTCTTC.

The genes are TRBV5-6 and TRBJ2-7; 10 nucleotides match TRBD2. V lost 4 bases and J lost 3; bases outside the gene matches: 13. The CDR3 is 17 residues long. The germline V gene encodes CDR1 SGHDT and CDR2 YYEEEE. CDR3 coding DNA: TGTGCCAGCAGCCCCCCTGTCGGGCTAGCGGGAGACTACGAGCAGTACTTC. This codes for CASSPPVGLAGDYEQYF.

V gene TRBV6-5 combines with J gene TRBJ2-2, with 9 bases identical to TRBD1. Germline V gene sequence: CDR1 MNHEY, CDR2 SVGAGI. This CDR3 spans 14 amino acids. The ends lost 9 bases at V and 5 bases at J; junction bases unmatched: 7. The CDR3, as DNA: TGTGCCAGTCAGGACAGGGGTGGGACCGGGGAGCTGTTTTTT. Its protein is CASQDRGGTGELFF.

The chain combines TRBV11-3 with TRBJ2-7; no clear D. Germline V lookup: CDR1 SGHNT, CDR2 YENEEA. The V end lost 5 bases, the J end lost 1 base, and 9 bases lay between the germline ends. The CDR3 consists of 13 residues. CDR3 in DNA: TGTGCCAGCAGCCCCCGAGGATCCTACGAGCAGTACTTC. It specifies CASSPRGSYEQYF.